This T cell receptor beta chain was identified during a study of shared clonotypes between healthy human individuals. Ten immunoSEQ deep assay plates were used to sequence unsorted PBMC DNA. Profiling relied on immunoSEQ multiplex PCR, and the TCRdb table lists in-frame clones only, not all of them. The sample includes approximately 470,000 clones, 70% to 85% of them seen just once. Trimming took 5 bases from V and 1 from J, leaving 14 bases between them. Germline-derived CDR1 and CDR2 are MGHRA and YSYEKL. The CDR3 consists of 15 residues. The sequenced sample consisted of PBMCs. The V call is TRBV4-1, the J call TRBJ2-5; D is perhaps TRBD2 (6 bases). This sequence was found in a woman aged 35 to 49 in good health. Some clones in this sample may be carry-over from other donors' samples. The CDR3 spells CASSGGIRLQETQYF. In DNA form, the CDR3 reads TGCGCCAGCAGCGGGGGGATACGTCTCCAAGAGACCCAGTACTTC.